The present TCR beta chain was sequenced within a study of human T cells and chemical hapten exposure. Study at large: The patients, most of them female, presented with alopecia areata, totalis or universalis.

Time point reported: patch test 3, about 24 weeks after DPC sensitization. Treatment: therapeutic diphenylcyclopropenone sensitization with weekly scalp DPC. In germline, CDR1 is DFQATT, CDR2 SNEGSKA (reference sequence). The CDR3 spans 14 residues. V shed 5 bases, J shed 4 bases, and the junction held 2 bases outside the gene matches. Authors' data handling: Samples ranged from 23,224 to 690,600 TCRs, with a median of 95,638. TCRdb re-analysed the RACE reads in MiXCR, keeping a single row per CDR3 protein. The V and J calls come from TCRdb's annotation, not from the publication. Of roughly 100,000 distinct CDR3 sequences in the sample, under 35% were seen once. This clonotype was recorded a few times.

J is TRBJ2-1 and V is TRBV20-1; 13 bases align to TRBD2. The clonotype originates from a man aged 40-55 years with alopecia areata. Some clones in this sample may be carry-over from other donors' samples. The sample in question was whole blood, obtained in connection with sensitization to the hapten diphenylcyclopropenone (DPC). CDR3 sequence (DNA): TGCAGTGCTGGGACTAGCGGGGTATACAATGAGCAGTTCTTC. This encodes CSAGTSGVYNEQFF.